Below are 9 T cell receptor beta chains sequenced from a single sample in a study of PD-1 blockade in classical Hodgkin lymphoma (dated by TCRdb to the early 2020s). The sample's time point label, in plain terms: cycle 1 day 1 (C1D1), immediately before nivolumab initiation. Every trial patient had relapsed following autologous stem cell transplantation, and prior brentuximab vedotin exposure was what differed among cohorts A, B and C. Libraries were made using the immunoSEQ multiplex PCR assay. TCRdb re-hosts the immuneACCESS table, in-frame sequences only. Its copies lack some clones; in the studies checked, an unresolved V gene accounts for under half of them, and the cause for the rest is not known. In this sample the table shows about 41,000 clones, approximately 80% of which occur a single time. About 20% of the sample comes from the top ten. Sequencing was performed on peripheral blood mononuclear cells (PBMCs), taken at baseline. These TCRs come from a human donor with classical Hodgkin lymphoma.

The chain joins TRBV14 to TRBJ1-2; no reliable D call. V gave up 1 base and J gave up 4 bases, with 7 bases separating them. CDR3 length: 13 amino acids. Germline-derived CDR1 and CDR2 are SGHDN and FVKESK. The CDR3 nucleotides read TGTGCCAGCAGCCAAGTCATGAGCTATGGCTACACCTTC. It is translated as CASSQVMSYGYTF.

The chain joins TRBV7-3 to TRBJ2-6, with TRBD1 as a possible D gene (6 bases). CDR1 SGHTA and CDR2 FQGTGA come from the germline V gene. V was cut by 5 bases and J by 2 bases, with 19 bases left in between. The CDR3 is 18 residues long. The CDR3 loop reads CASSLPRDTLTGANVLTF. The DNA for the CDR3 is TGTGCCAGCAGCCTACCCCGGGACACCCTCACTGGGGCCAACGTCCTGACTTTC.

The chain joins TRBV6-5 to TRBJ2-7; D may be TRBD1 or TRBD2 (5 bases each). The germline V gene encodes CDR1 MNHEY and CDR2 SVGAGI. CDR3 length equals 14 residues. Trimming stripped 5 bases from V and 1 base from J, with 12 bases between. CDR3 sequence: CASSGTATSYEQYF. Written as DNA, the CDR3 is TGTGCCAGCAGTGGGACGGCTACGTCCTACGAGCAGTACTTC.

The J gene is TRBJ1-2, the V gene TRBV7-2, with 8 bases matching TRBD1. Germline trimming cut 3 bases from V and 6 bases from J; bases unmatched to any gene: 6. The CDR3 sequence is 14 residues long. Germline CDR1 and CDR2: SGHTA and FQGNSA. CDR3 loop: CASSLWTGRDGYTF. Here the CDR3 DNA reads TGTGCCAGCAGCTTGTGGACAGGGCGGGATGGCTACACCTTC.

The chain recombines TRBV2 with TRBJ2-1; a weak D match, TRBD1 (5 bases). This CDR3 has 17 amino acids. Germline CDR1 SNHLY, CDR2 FYNNEI. V was cut by 6 bases and J by 0 bases, with 18 bases left in between. CDR3 nucleotides: TGTGCCAGCAGCCTAGGGGCGCTGGAGAGCTCCTACAATGAGCAGTTCTTC. Protein sequence: CASSLGALESSYNEQFF.

Concerning this clone: Different DNA sequences within this sample yield the same CDR3. This sequence joins TRBV7-2 and TRBJ2-5, with D maybe TRBD2 (6 bases). V was shortened by 5 bases and J by 2 bases, with 18 bases between the two germline ends. CDR1 and CDR2 (germline): SGHTA, FQGNSA. This CDR3 spans 16 amino acids. The CDR3 nucleotides are TGTGCCAGCAGCCCCGGGAGAGGGAAAGGGCAAGAGACCCAGTACTTC. Its protein is CASSPGRGKGQETQYF.

The chain couples TRBV6-1 to TRBJ2-5; D is ambiguous. V lost 3 bases and J lost 5, with 22 bases in between. Per the germline V gene, CDR1 is MNHNS and CDR2 is SASEGT. CDR3 length: 17 amino acids. The CDR3 DNA follows: TGTGCCAGCAGTGAGGCGAGGCAGAGATACGTCGGGGAGACCCAGTACTTC. Its protein product is CASSEARQRYVGETQYF.

This clone was seen a single time. The chain has TRBV10-1 and TRBJ2-1, with 14 positions matching TRBD2. The CDR3 extends over 20 amino acids. Germline V gives CDR1 WNHNN, CDR2 SYGVQD (reference sequence). The ends lost 6 bases at V and 6 bases at J; junction bases unmatched: 19. This CDR3 is CASRTYPGLAGAFPCNEQFF. DNA for the CDR3: TGCGCCAGCAGGACCTACCCGGGACTAGCGGGAGCTTTCCCCTGCAATGAGCAGTTCTTC.

In this sample, this clone turned up a few times. This chain joins TRBV7-2 and TRBJ2-7; tentatively, D is TRBD2 (7 bases). Trimming removed 1 base at V and 3 bases at J, with 16 bases between. Germline CDR1 is SGHTA and CDR2 is FQGNSA. This CDR3 is built from 16 residues. CDR3 in amino acids: CASSLVGGTGGYEQYF. CDR3 coding DNA: TGTGCCAGCAGCTTAGTTGGGGGCACGGGAGGCTACGAGCAGTACTTC.